This is a list of T cell receptor beta chains from one sample in a study of monozygotic twins with inflammatory bowel disease. TCRdb reprocessed the 5' RACE reads and stores each CDR3 protein as one record, lacking DNA. Here the sample table reports approximately 200,000 distinct CDR3 sequences. The sequenced material came from blood. The receptor set was obtained from a human donor with ulcerative colitis or Crohn's disease, or a healthy co-twin of an affected twin (not recorded which). Each CDR3 is given with its conserved first and last residue. Fields, in order: CDR3 protein, V gene, J gene.

CASSPLWRNTGELFF	TRBV12-3/TRBV12-4	TRBJ2-2
CASSLEGQIYNEQFF	TRBV5-1	TRBJ2-1
CSARTGWTNEKLFF	TRBV29-1	TRBJ1-4
CASSPPRIGQGRHNEQFF	TRBV18	TRBJ2-1
CASSLTSPTDTQYF	TRBV11-2	TRBJ2-3
CASSRAGGSFEAFF	TRBV14	TRBJ1-1
CASSTRGSSYEQYF	TRBV7-2	TRBJ2-7
CASSSRGGNEKLFF	TRBV28	TRBJ1-4
CASRRSGYYNEQFF	TRBV5-6	TRBJ2-1
CASSLPPTPGALTEAFF	TRBV5-1	TRBJ1-1
CASSLTQDIPNYGYTF	TRBV7-8	TRBJ1-2
CASSSGKGQIGTSGYNEQFF	TRBV19	TRBJ2-1
CASSYGASGYNEQFF	TRBV6-2/TRBV6-3	TRBJ2-1
CASSTGQGVKTEAFF	TRBV2	TRBJ1-1
CASSAGTQGAYNEQFF	TRBV11-1	TRBJ2-1
CASSISYSDGYTF	TRBV7-8	TRBJ1-2
CASSSGQGAYYAEQYF	TRBV5-1	TRBJ2-7
CASSSLGVYNEQFF	TRBV5-1	TRBJ2-1
CASSPDSYEQYF	TRBV18	TRBJ2-7
CSARDPAGGGAYEQYF	TRBV20-1	TRBJ2-7
CASSSLTGNTEAFF	TRBV12-3/TRBV12-4	TRBJ1-1
CASSLRQNSNQPQHF	TRBV27	TRBJ1-5
CASSYERGAYEQYF	TRBV6-6	TRBJ2-7
CASSQGGGSYNEQFF	TRBV3-1	TRBJ2-1
CASKENTNQPQHF	TRBV6-6	TRBJ1-5
CASSFAGRGNTIYF	TRBV7-9	TRBJ1-3
CASSPALLEETQYF	TRBV5-1	TRBJ2-5
CASTTLQPNTIYF	TRBV7-2	TRBJ1-3
CASSQDGQSETEAFF	TRBV4-1	TRBJ1-1
CASSSSGGFTDTQYF	TRBV7-9	TRBJ2-3
CASSGAQGGISGANVLTF	TRBV2	TRBJ2-6
CASTRGASYNEQFF	TRBV5-6	TRBJ2-1
CASSFSGISPGELFF	TRBV12-3/TRBV12-4	TRBJ2-2
CASSLYTTSTDTQYF	TRBV7-6	TRBJ2-3
CASSPLLGSYSYNEQFF	TRBV5-1	TRBJ2-1
CASQLGTGELFF	TRBV12-3/TRBV12-4	TRBJ2-2
CASGRPAGELFF	TRBV6-5	TRBJ2-2
CSARTGQGYGYTF	TRBV20-1	TRBJ1-2
CASSTLAKSYNEQFF	TRBV6-2/TRBV6-3	TRBJ2-1
CASSFVQHSGNTIYF	TRBV7-9	TRBJ1-3
CASSVGLRSNQPQHF	TRBV19	TRBJ1-5
CASSILQGVSGSPLHF	TRBV19	TRBJ1-6
CASSLGVEMADTQYF	TRBV28	TRBJ2-3
CASSLGQSHSYEQYF	TRBV7-2	TRBJ2-7
CASKISSGSGANVLTF	TRBV6-1	TRBJ2-6
CASTLLTGGAGGELFF	TRBV6-1	TRBJ2-2
CASSSTGVETQYF	TRBV7-9	TRBJ2-5
CASSTRVDTQYF	TRBV12-3/TRBV12-4	TRBJ2-3